The present T cell receptor beta chain was sequenced within a study of PD-1 blockade in classical Hodgkin lymphoma. Germline V gene sequence: CDR1 SQVTM, CDR2 ANQGSEA. V was cut by 4 bases and J by 1 base, with 10 bases left in between. This CDR3 has 13 amino acids. Each patient's relapse followed autologous stem cell transplantation, and brentuximab vedotin exposure varied. Repertoires were generated with immunoSEQ multiplex PCR, while TCRdb's copy carries only in-frame clones and drops some. The profile shows 25,000 to 30,000 clones, 70% to 90% of them singletons. The chain employs TRBV29-1 and TRBJ1-1; D gene uncertain. The sequence was obtained from a human donor with classical Hodgkin lymphoma. The material was peripheral blood mononuclear cells (PBMCs), obtained before the second cycle of nivolumab. CDR3 in DNA: TGCAGCGTTGTCATCCTAAGGAACACTGAAGCTTTCTTT. As protein: CSVVILRNTEAFF.